A selection of T cell receptor delta chains follows, all from one sample in a study of γδ T cells in repeated Plasmodium falciparum infection. TCRdb re-called the multiplex PCR reads via CATT. The sample yields some 50,000 delta-chain clones, 1.6% seen once. The specimen sequenced was gamma-delta T cells from blood. The receptors were sampled from a pool of human donors (malaria-infected and uninfected, not separated). Both conserved end residues are part of each CDR3. Fields, in order: D gene, J gene, V gene, clone size, CDR3 DNA, CDR3 protein. A D gene is named only where the DNA matches it firmly. Clone size is given as once, few, many, or a class for an expanded clone.

D gene: .
J gene: TRDJ1
V gene: TRDV1
clone size: medium-sized
CDR3 DNA: TGTGCTCTTGGGGAATATGAGGGGTCCCTAAACACCGATAAACTCATCTTT
CDR3 protein: CALGEYEGSLNTDKLIF

D gene: .
J gene: TRDJ1
V gene: TRDV1
clone size: many
CDR3 DNA: TGTGCTCTTGGGGAACCCTACACAATTTCCCTTTCGGGGGGAGAAGTAGGTACACTCATCTTT
CDR3 protein: CALGEPYTISLSGGEVGTLIF

D gene: .
J gene: TRDJ1
V gene: TRDV1
clone size: many
CDR3 DNA: TGTGCTCTTGGGGACTCTTTCTTCCTACGTAAAAGTGTACTGGGGACCCCCATTCGTCCGATTGATAAACTCATCTTT
CDR3 protein: CALGDSFFLRKSVLGTPIRPIDKLIF

D gene: .
J gene: TRDJ2
V gene: TRDV1
clone size: many
CDR3 DNA: TGTGCTCTTGGGGAAGTTTGGTCGACAGCACAACTCTTCTTT
CDR3 protein: CALGEVWSTAQLFF

D gene: .
J gene: TRDJ1
V gene: TRDV1
clone size: many
CDR3 DNA: TGTGCTCTTGGGGAACTAGTCGAGGGAAAACGCGGGGAACAACAGGGTAAACTCATCTTT
CDR3 protein: CALGELVEGKRGEQQGKLIF

D gene: TRDD3
J gene: TRDJ1
V gene: TRDV2
clone size: many
CDR3 DNA: TGTGCCCTACGACGGGGATACGATCTGTACACCGATAAACTCATCTTT
CDR3 protein: CALRRGYDLYTDKLIF

D gene: TRDD3
J gene: TRDJ1
V gene: TRDV1
clone size: many
CDR3 DNA: TGTGCTCTTGGGGAACTCAGCCTTCCTCCTACTGGGGGATACCGACCCCCCGATAAACTCATCTTT
CDR3 protein: CALGELSLPPTGGYRPPDKLIF

D gene: TRDD3
J gene: TRDJ1
V gene: TRDV2
clone size: medium-sized
CDR3 DNA: TGTGCCTGTGACCGGGTACTGGGGGGGTACCAAACCGATAAACTCATCTTT
CDR3 protein: CACDRVLGGYQTDKLIF

D gene: .
J gene: TRDJ1
V gene: TRDV3
clone size: medium-sized
CDR3 DNA: TGTGCCTTTAAACCCTACACCGATAAACTCATCTTT
CDR3 protein: CAFKPYTDKLIF

D gene: .
J gene: TRDJ1
V gene: TRDV1
clone size: medium-sized
CDR3 DNA: TGTGCTCTTGGGTTCACCTCCGTACATACTTATATCACCGATAAACTCATCTTT
CDR3 protein: CALGFTSVHTYITDKLIF

D gene: TRDD3
J gene: TRDJ1
V gene: TRDV1
clone size: many
CDR3 DNA: TGTGCTCTTGGGGGACCACCCCTCTGGGGGATTTCGTACACCGATAAACTCATCTTT
CDR3 protein: CALGGPPLWGISYTDKLIF

D gene: .
J gene: TRDJ1
V gene: TRDV1
clone size: many
CDR3 DNA: TGTGCTCTTGGGGAACTCTCTTCCTACTATGGGGGACCGTACACCGATAAACTCATCTTT
CDR3 protein: CALGELSSYYGGPYTDKLIF

D gene: TRDD3
J gene: TRDJ2
V gene: TRDV1
clone size: many
CDR3 DNA: TGTGCTCTTGGGGAACTAAGGGCGGCGTTACTGGGGACCACCGCCAGTTTGACAGCACAACTCTTCTTT
CDR3 protein: CALGELRAALLGTTASLTAQLFF